This T cell receptor beta chain emerged from a study of shared clonotypes between healthy human individuals. Notes on the study in general: Donor clonotype sharing was expected to depend on sequencing depth.

CD4+ cells were split into CD45RA+ naive and CD45RA-negative memory subsets. Every subset had its genomic DNA shared out evenly among several immunoSEQ plates. The table came from immunoSEQ multiplex PCR; TCRdb's copy has only in-frame clones and leaves some out. The table includes 2.3 million or so clones, more than 80% detected once. On this clone itself: Its cognate antigen is unknown. Other DNA sequences in this sample translate to the same CDR3.

This clonotype originated in a man aged 18 to 35 in good health. Some clones in this sample may be carry-over from other donors' samples. Specimen: naive CD4+ T cells from PBMCs. Indicated subset: CD45RA+ positively selected.

This chain's CDR3 is CASSVEVNTEAFF. For the CDR3, the DNA is TGTGCCAGCAGCGTAGAGGTTAACACTGAAGCTTTCTTT. This chain joins TRBV9 and TRBJ1-1; D gene uncertain. This CDR3 contains 13 residues. V was shortened by 0 bases and J by 2 bases, with 5 bases between the two germline ends. Per germline, CDR1 SGDLS and CDR2 YYNGEE.